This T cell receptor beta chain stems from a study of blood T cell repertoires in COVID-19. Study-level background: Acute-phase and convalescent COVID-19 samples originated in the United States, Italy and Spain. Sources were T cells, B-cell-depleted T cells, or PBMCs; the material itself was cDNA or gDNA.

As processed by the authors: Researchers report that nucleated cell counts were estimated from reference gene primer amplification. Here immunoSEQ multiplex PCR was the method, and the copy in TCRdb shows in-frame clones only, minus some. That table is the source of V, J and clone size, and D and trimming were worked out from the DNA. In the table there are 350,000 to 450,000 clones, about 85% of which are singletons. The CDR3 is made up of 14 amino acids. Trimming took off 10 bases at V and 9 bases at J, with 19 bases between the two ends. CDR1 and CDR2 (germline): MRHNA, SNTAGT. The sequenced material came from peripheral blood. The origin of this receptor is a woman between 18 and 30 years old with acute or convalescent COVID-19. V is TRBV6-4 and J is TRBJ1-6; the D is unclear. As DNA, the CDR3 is TGTGCCACCTCGACGGGTCCGGCTCGTTCACCCCTCCACTTT. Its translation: CATSTGPARSPLHF.